The clone carrying this T cell receptor beta chain showed up many times. TCRdb re-derived calls from the 5' RACE reads in MiXCR, one entry per CDR3 protein. The sample consists of 65,000 to 90,000 distinct CDR3 sequences, 15% to 20% of them appearing once. The source of the sample is a study of human T cells and chemical hapten exposure. Per germline, CDR1 SGHRS and CDR2 YFSETQ. The CDR3 totals 15 residues. V shed 0 bases and J shed 3 bases, with 10 bases lying between them. Whole blood, unfractionated, served as the material for total RNA extraction. The TCR comes from a female donor in good health. The J gene is TRBJ2-1, the V gene TRBV5-1; TRBD2 might be the D (6 bases). The CDR3, as DNA: TGCGCCAGCAGCTTGGGTAGCGGTAGCTACAATGAGCAGTTCTTC. Translated, it gives CASSLGSGSYNEQFF.